Below are 5 T cell receptor beta chains sequenced from a single sample in a study of human T cells and chemical hapten exposure. TCRdb itself ran the RACE reads through MiXCR, one entry per CDR3 protein. There are under 55,000 distinct CDR3 sequences in the sample; approximately 9.9% occur only once, and around a sixth lies in the top ten. The sample's time point: patch test 3, about 24 weeks after DPC sensitization. Treatment reported: therapeutic diphenylcyclopropenone sensitization with weekly scalp DPC. The specimen comprised whole blood, sampled in connection with sensitization to the hapten diphenylcyclopropenone (DPC). These receptors were collected from a woman aged 40 to 55 with alopecia areata. Some clones in this sample may be carry-over from other donors' samples.

The V call is TRBV11-1, the J call TRBJ2-7; 11 positions match TRBD2. Germline V gene data show CDR1 as SGHAT and CDR2 as FQDESV (reference sequence). This CDR3 spans 13 amino acids. V shed 4 bases, J shed 6 bases, and the junction held 2 bases outside the gene matches. CDR3 in amino acids: CASSYGLAGEQYF. CDR3 bases: TGTGCCAGCAGCTATGGACTAGCGGGCGAGCAGTACTTC.

The chain combines TRBV5-1 with TRBJ1-1; no firm D call. Germline CDR1 SGHRS, CDR2 YFSETQ. This CDR3 has 13 amino acids. With 4 bases removed from V and 1 base from J, the gap between germline ends came to 8 bases. The DNA for the CDR3 is TGCGCCAGCAGCGTTCAGCCGAACACTGAAGCTTTCTTT. This codes for CASSVQPNTEAFF.

This clonotype appeared many times. This chain links TRBV7-2 with TRBJ1-2, with 7 bases identical to TRBD1. Germline assignment: CDR1 SGHTA and CDR2 FQGNSA. V dropped 5 bases and J dropped 1; count of bases not matched to a gene: 10. The CDR3 extends over 16 amino acids. The CDR3 coding sequence is TGTGCCAGCAGCCAGGGGGGGAATGTTTATAACTATGGCTACACCTTC. Protein: CASSQGGNVYNYGYTF.

This clonotype was observed many times. One junction end does not reproduce the germline sequence, and a read error may be involved. The DNA for the CDR3 is TGTGCCAGCAGCCCGACCCTCACCGGGGAGCTGTTGTTT. Translated, it gives CASSPTLTGELLF. The V gene is TRBV7-6, the J gene TRBJ2-2; a possible D gene is TRBD2 (5 bases). CDR1 is SGHVS, CDR2 FNYEAQ, per germline. The CDR3 sequence is 13 residues long.

This clonotype turned up a few times. The gene calls are TRBV29-1 and TRBJ2-7; 7 bases map to TRBD1. Germline V gene sequence: CDR1 SQVTM, CDR2 ANQGSEA. The CDR3 contains 12 residues. Trimming took 7 bases from V and 0 from J; bases not matched to a gene: 3. The CDR3 here is CSGRDSSYEQYF. In DNA, the CDR3 is TGCAGCGGCCGGGACAGCTCCTACGAGCAGTACTTC.